The clone carrying this T cell receptor (beta chain) came up a few times. Other DNA sequences in the sample encode the same CDR3. CDR1 and CDR2 from the germline V gene are SGHRS and YFSETQ. Trimming cost V 3 bases and J 3 bases; bases outside gene matches: 2. The CDR3 totals 15 residues. The data belong to a study of shared clonotypes between healthy human individuals. TCRdb's table, derived via immunoSEQ multiplex PCR, lists solely in-frame clones and lacks some. The profile shows fewer than 700,000 clones, around 76% of them singletons. The sequence was obtained from a woman between 40 and 50 years old in good health. Some clones in this sample may be carry-over from other donors' samples. This chain links TRBV5-1 with TRBJ2-3, with 12 bases identical to TRBD2. Sequences were obtained from PBMCs. The CDR3 reads CASSSLAGGTDTQYF. CDR3 DNA sequence: TGCGCCAGCAGCTCGCTAGCGGGAGGGACAGATACGCAGTATTTT.